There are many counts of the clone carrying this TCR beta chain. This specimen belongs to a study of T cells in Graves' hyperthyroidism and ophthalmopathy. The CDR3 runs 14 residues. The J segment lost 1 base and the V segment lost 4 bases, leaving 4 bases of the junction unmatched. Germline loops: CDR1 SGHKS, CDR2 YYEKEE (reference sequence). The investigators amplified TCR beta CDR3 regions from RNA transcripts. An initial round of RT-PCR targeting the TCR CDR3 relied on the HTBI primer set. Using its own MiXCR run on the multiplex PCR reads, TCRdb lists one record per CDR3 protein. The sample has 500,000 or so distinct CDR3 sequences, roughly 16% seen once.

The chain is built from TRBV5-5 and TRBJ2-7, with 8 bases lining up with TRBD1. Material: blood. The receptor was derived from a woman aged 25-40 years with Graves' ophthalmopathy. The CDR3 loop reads CASSIRTGSYEQYF. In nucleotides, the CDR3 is TGTGCCAGCAGCATAAGGACAGGGTCCTACGAGCAGTACTTC.